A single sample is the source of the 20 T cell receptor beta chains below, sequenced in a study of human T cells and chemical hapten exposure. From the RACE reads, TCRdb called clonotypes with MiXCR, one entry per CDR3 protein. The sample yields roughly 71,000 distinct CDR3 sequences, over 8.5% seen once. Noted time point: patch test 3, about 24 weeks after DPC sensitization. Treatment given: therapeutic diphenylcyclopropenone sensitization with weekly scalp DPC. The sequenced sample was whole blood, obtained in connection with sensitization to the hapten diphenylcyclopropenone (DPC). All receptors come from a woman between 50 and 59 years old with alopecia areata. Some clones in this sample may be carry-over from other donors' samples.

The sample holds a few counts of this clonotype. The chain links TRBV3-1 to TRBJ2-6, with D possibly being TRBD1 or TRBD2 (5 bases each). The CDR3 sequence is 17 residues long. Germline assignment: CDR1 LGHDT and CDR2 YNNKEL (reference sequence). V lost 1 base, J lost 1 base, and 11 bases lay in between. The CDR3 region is CASSQAGPRSGANVLTF. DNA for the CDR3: TGTGCCAGCAGCCAAGCGGGACCAAGGTCTGGGGCCAACGTCCTGACTTTC. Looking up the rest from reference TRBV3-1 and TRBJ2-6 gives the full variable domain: DTAVSQTPKYLVTQMGNDKSIKCEQNLGHDTMYWYKQDSKKFLKIMFSYNNKELIINETVPNRFSPKSPDKAHLNLHINSLELGDSAVYFCASSQAGPRSGANVLTFGAGSRLTVL.

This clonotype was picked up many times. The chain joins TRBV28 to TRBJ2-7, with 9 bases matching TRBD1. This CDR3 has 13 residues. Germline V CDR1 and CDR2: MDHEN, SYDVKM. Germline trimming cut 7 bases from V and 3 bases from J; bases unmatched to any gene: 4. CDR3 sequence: CASIPGQGYEQYF. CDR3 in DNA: TGTGCCAGCATTCCGGGACAGGGCTACGAGCAGTACTTC.

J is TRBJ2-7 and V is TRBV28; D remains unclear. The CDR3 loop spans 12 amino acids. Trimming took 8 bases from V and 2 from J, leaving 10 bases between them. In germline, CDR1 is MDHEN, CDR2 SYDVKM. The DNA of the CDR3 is TGTGCCAGCCTAGACCGAGCCTACGAGCAGTACTTC. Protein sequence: CASLDRAYEQYF. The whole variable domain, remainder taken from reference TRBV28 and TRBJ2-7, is DVKVTQSSRYLVKRTGEKVFLECVQDMDHENMFWYRQDPGLGLRLIYFSYDVKMKEKGDIPEGYSVSREKKERFSLILESASTNQTSMYLCASLDRAYEQYFGPGTRLTVT.

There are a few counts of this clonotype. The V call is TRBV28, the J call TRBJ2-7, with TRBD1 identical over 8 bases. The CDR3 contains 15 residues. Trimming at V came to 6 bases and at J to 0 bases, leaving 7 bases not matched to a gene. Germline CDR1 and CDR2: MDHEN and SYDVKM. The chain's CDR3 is CASSSGQGSSYEQYF. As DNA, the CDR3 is TGTGCCAGCAGCAGCGGACAGGGAAGCTCCTACGAGCAGTACTTC.

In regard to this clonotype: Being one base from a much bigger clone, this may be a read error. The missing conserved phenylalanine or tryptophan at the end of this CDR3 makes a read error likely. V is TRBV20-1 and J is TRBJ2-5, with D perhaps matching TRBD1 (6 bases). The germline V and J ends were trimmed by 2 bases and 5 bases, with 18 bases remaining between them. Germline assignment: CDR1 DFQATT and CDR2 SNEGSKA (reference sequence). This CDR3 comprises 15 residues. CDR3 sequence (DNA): TGCAGTGCTAGACCTGACATGGGGGCGGGCGAGACCCAGTACTCC. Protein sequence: CSARPDMGAGETQYS.

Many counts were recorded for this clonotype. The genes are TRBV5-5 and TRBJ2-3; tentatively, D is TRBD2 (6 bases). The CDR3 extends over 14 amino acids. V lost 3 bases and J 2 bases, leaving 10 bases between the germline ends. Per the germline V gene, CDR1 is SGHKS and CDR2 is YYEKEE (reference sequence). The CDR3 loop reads CASSSGGFTDTQYF. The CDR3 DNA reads TGTGCCAGCAGCTCCGGAGGGTTCACAGATACGCAGTATTTT.

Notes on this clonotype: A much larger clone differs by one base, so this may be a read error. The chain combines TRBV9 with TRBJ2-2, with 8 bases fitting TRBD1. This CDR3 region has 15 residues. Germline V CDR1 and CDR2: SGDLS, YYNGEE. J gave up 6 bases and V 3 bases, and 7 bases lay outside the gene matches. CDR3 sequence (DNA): TGTGCCAGCAGCGCCCCGACAGGGGAGGCCGGGGAGCTGTTTTTT. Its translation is CASSAPTGEAGELFF.

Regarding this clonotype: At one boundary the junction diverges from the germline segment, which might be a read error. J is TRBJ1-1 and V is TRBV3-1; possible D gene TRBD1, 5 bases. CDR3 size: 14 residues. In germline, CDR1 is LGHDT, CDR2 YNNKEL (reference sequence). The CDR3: CASSQGGRNTEAFF. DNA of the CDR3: TGTGCCAGCAGCCAAGGGGGCAGGAACACCGAAGCTTTCTTT.

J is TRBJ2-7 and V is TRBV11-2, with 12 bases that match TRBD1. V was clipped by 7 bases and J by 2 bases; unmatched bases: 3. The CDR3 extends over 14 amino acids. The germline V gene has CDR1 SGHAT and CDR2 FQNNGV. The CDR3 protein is CASKRDRGPYEQYF. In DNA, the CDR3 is TGTGCCAGCAAAAGGGACAGGGGGCCCTACGAGCAGTACTTC.

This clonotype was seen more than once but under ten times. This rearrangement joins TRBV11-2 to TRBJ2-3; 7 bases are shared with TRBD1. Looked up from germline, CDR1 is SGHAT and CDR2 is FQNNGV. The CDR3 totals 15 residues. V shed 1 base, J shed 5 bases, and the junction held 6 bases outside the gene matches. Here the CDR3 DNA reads TGTGCCAGCAGCTTAGGAGACAGGGATGAAGATACGCAGTATTTT. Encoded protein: CASSLGDRDEDTQYF.

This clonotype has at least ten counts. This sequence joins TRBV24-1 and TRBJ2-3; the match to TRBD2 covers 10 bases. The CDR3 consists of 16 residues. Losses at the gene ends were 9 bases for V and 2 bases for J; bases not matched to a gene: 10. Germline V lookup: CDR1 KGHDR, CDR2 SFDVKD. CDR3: CATQDAAGGSTDTQYF. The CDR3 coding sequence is TGTGCCACCCAAGACGCAGCGGGGGGGTCCACAGATACGCAGTATTTT.

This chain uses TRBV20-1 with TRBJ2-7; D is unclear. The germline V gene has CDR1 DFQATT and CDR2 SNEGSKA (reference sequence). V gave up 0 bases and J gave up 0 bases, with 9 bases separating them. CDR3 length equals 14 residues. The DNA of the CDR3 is TGCAGTGCTAGAGATTGGGCGAACTCCTACGAGCAGTACTTC. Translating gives CSARDWANSYEQYF.

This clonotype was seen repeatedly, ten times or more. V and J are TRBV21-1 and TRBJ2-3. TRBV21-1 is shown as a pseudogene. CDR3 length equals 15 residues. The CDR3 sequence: CASSDGTDMKGTQYF. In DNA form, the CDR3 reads TGTGCCAGCAGCGACGGAACAGATATGAAGGGTACGCAGTATTTT.

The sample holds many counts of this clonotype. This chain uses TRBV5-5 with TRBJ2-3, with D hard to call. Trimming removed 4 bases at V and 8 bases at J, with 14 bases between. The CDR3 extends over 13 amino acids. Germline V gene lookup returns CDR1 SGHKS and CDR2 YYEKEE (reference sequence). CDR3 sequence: CASSTSSRVTQYF. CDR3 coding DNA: TGTGCCAGCAGCACATCTTCCCGGGTTACGCAGTATTTT.

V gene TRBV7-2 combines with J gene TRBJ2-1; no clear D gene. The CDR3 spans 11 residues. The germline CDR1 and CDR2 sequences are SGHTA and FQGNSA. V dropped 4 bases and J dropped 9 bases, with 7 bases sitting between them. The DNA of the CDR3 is TGTGCCAGCAGCTCTTTGGGTGAGCAGTTCTTC. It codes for CASSSLGEQFF.

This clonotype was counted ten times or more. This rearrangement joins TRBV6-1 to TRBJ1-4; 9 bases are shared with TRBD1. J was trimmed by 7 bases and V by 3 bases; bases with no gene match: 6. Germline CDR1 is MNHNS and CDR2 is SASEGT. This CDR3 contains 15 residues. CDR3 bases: TGTGCCAGCAGTGAGGACAGGGGAGCAGGTGAAAAACTGTTTTTT. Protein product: CASSEDRGAGEKLFF.

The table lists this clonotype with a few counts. CDR3 coding DNA: TGTGCCAGCAGCGACAGGGCGAATGAAAAACTGTTTTTT. It translates to CASSDRANEKLFF. The chain recombines TRBV7-7 with TRBJ1-4, with 7 bases matching TRBD1. V lost 5 bases, J lost 5 bases, and 2 bases stayed unmatched. Germline V CDR1 and CDR2: SSHAT, FNYEAQ (reference sequence). The CDR3 is 13 amino acids.

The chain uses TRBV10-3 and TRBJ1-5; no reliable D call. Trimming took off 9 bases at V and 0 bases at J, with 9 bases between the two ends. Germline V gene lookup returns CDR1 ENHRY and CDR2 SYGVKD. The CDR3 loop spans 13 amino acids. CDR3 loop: CAMAGNSNQPQHF. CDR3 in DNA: TGTGCCATGGCGGGAAATAGCAATCAGCCCCAGCATTTT.

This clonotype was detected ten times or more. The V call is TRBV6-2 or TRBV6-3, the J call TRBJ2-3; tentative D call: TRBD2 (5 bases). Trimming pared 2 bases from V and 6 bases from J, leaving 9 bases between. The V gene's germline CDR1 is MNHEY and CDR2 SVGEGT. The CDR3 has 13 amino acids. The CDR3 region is CASSYEWEDTQYF. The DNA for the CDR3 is TGTGCCAGCAGTTACGAATGGGAGGATACGCAGTATTTT.

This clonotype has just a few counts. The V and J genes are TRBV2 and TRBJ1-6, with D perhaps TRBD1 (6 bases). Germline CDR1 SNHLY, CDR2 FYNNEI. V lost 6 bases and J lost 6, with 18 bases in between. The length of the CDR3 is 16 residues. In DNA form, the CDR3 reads TGTGCCAGCAGGGCCCAAAGGGGGGAGGGTAATTCACCCCTCCACTTT. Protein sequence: CASRAQRGEGNSPLHF.